These T cell receptor beta chains were read from a single sample in a study of early T cells in non-severe SARS-CoV-2 infection. Each CDR3 protein is one row after TCRdb ran MiXCR on the 5' RACE reads. Seen here are some 28,000 distinct CDR3 sequences, 5.8% observed once, and the top ten hold more than 4.5%. The specimen sequenced was whole blood. Receptor source: an adult who was a healthcare worker with PCR-confirmed SARS-CoV-2 infection or an uninfected control (not recorded which). The CDR3 runs from the conserved cysteine through the conserved F or W. The D gene is left open where the match is weak. Where a row states a size, it is once, few, many or the class of an expanded clone; other rows omit it.

V	size	J	D	CDR3	DNA
TRBV7-6	many	TRBJ2-1	TRBD2	CASSRSLAGPYNEQFF	TGTGCCAGCAGCCGATCACTAGCGGGACCCTACAATGAGCAGTTCTTC
TRBV6-5	.	TRBJ1-5	.	CASSSPGRNQPQHF	TGTGCCAGCAGTTCACCAGGGCGGAATCAGCCCCAGCATTTT
TRBV10-3	many	TRBJ2-1	.	CAISDPNRESSYNEQFF	TGTGCCATCAGTGACCCGAACAGGGAGAGCTCCTACAATGAGCAGTTCTTC
TRBV28	many	TRBJ2-7	TRBD1	CASSGQGLYEQYF	TGTGCCAGCAGCGGACAGGGCCTCTACGAGCAGTACTTC
TRBV15	many	TRBJ2-1	TRBD1	CATSRDGGTGISEQFF	TGTGCCACCAGCAGAGATGGGGGGACAGGGATTTCTGAGCAGTTCTTC
TRBV20-1	.	TRBJ2-5	.	CSASTSGETQYF	TGCAGTGCTAGCACCTCTGGTGAGACCCAGTACTTC
TRBV25-1	medium-sized	TRBJ2-7	TRBD1	CASSDEGQGFWGEQYF	TGTGCCAGCAGTGATGAGGGACAGGGGTTTTGGGGCGAGCAGTACTTC
TRBV5-4	many	TRBJ2-2	.	CASSPNTGELFF	TGTGCCAGCAGCCCTAACACCGGGGAGCTGTTTTTT
TRBV7-3	.	TRBJ2-5	TRBD1	CASSATGGQETQYF	TGTGCCAGCAGCGCGACAGGGGGCCAGGAGACCCAGTACTTC
TRBV3-1	many	TRBJ2-3	TRBD1	CASSGTGATDTQYF	TGTGCCAGCAGCGGGACAGGGGCCACAGATACGCAGTATTTT